This T cell receptor (beta chain) was documented in a study of CXCR3-negative and CXCR3-positive naive CD8 T cells (dated by TCRdb to between 2018 and 2021). Regarding the study in general: In total, about 135 million TRB reads were obtained, corresponding to roughly 1.5 +/- 0.3 million reads per library. Data from 11 donors, pooled across two independent experiments, went into the diversity and physicochemical repertoire analyses. The TRBV-TRBJ cluster analysis covered naive subsets from about five donors and memory cells from 3 donors.

For each CD8+ T cell subset, flow sorting was done in triplicate, and roughly 330,000 cells per subset went directly into RLT lysis buffer. To keep memory contaminants out, a stringent definition of naive CD8+ T cells was applied: CD45RO-CCR7+CD27+CD95-. Standard density gradient centrifugation was used to isolate peripheral blood mononuclear cells from buffy coats. A FACSAria III was used to flow-sort naive CXCR3-negative and CXCR3-positive CD8+ T cells. Total RNA was extracted from sorted cells using an RNeasy Mini Kit. Sequencing was performed on a NextSeq 550. The Human TCR Profiling Kit (MiLaboratory) was used to prepare UMI-labeled 5' RACE TRB cDNA libraries. cDNA synthesis used the entire amount of extracted RNA, and PCR amplification then used the entire amount of cDNA produced. Libraries were prepared in parallel using an identical number of PCR cycles. In the authors' own workflow: With a minimum of two reads required per UMI, MIGEC and MiXCR pulled out about 52,000 +/- 9,100 unique UMI-labeled TRB cDNA molecules from each library. On average, roughly 40,000 +/- 10,000 functional in-frame TRB CDR3 nucleotide clonotypes lacking stop codons were found per library. Diversity metrics, including normalized Shannon-Wiener and Chao1, were computed in VDJtools after downsampling to 5000 UMI-labeled TRB molecules per sample. Clonotype-size-weighted physicochemical properties of the central five CDR3 residues (interaction energy, strength, volume and Kidera factor 4) were computed in VDJtools. The reads, reprocessed by TCRdb, yield one row per CDR3 protein sequence and no DNA. It is TCRdb's table, rather than the study itself, that gives the V and J calls and clone size. The sample's records list some 60,000 distinct CDR3 sequences. Roughly 0.5% of the sample lies in the top ten.

Broad study findings and their caveats: Naive CXCR3-negative and CXCR3-positive cells from the same donor showed similar TRBV-TRBJ usage, whereas memory cells showed distinct patterns. Freshly isolated PBMCs were used for most assays because CXCR3 expression went down partially after cryopreservation. Comparably high repertoire diversity was found in both naive subsets, whereas much lower repertoire diversity was found in memory CD8+ T cells. TRB CDR3s from CXCR3-positive naive cells showed higher hydrophobicity (lower Kidera factor 4), lower energy, and higher strength and volume indices than CXCR3-negative naive cells. Surface CD5, linked to self-reactivity in mice, was comparable between naive subsets; TCR interaction strength was therefore also inferred from TRB CDR3 physicochemical properties.

Including cysteine and phenylalanine, the CDR3 has 14 amino acids. No DNA has been recorded. A remark on this clonotype: The specificity of this receptor is unknown.

The TCR sequence derives from a human donor in good health. Some clones in this sample may be carry-over from other donors' samples. This receptor chain uses TRBV12-3 or TRBV12-4 and TRBJ2-3; the TRBD1 assignment by TCRdb is unverifiable without DNA. Sequencing was carried out using naive CXCR3+ CD8+ T cells from blood. Sample cell subset or site, as interpreted from the label and publication: CD45RO-CCR7+CD27+CD95- naive CD8+ T cells expressing CXCR3 (TNR3+). This receptor has the CDR3 CASSPPTGADTQYF.